Sequencing of this T cell receptor beta chain was carried out in a study of T cell responses to AZD1222 COVID-19 vaccine. V dropped 5 bases and J dropped 8 bases, with 24 bases sitting between them. CDR3 length: 16 residues. Germline V gene lookup returns CDR1 SGHAT and CDR2 FQNNGV. This table comes from immunoSEQ multiplex PCR, and its TCRdb copy is limited to in-frame clones, with some not included. The table records more than 140,000 clones, about 91% of them present only once. Study-level points and caveats: Seropositive status at baseline applied to only six AZD1222 recipients. Samples come after the peak T cell response, not at day 14.

Concerning this clone itself: The antigen is undetermined.

The specimen comprised peripheral blood, sampled on day 0 of MenACWY control vaccination. The V call is TRBV11-2, the J call TRBJ1-2; perhaps TRBD1 as D (5 bases). This receptor was obtained from an adult in good health. The CDR3 is CASSAGGGASLLGYTF. The CDR3 nucleotides are TGTGCCAGCAGCGCAGGAGGTGGGGCCTCCTTATTAGGCTACACCTTC.